This T cell receptor beta chain is from a study of molecular identifiers for immune sequencing clone quantification. Using its own MiXCR run on the PCR reads, TCRdb lists one record per CDR3 protein. The repertoire holds 460,000 or so distinct CDR3 sequences, with 20% to 25% as singletons. Based on a CD8+CD4-CCR7+CD45RA+ profile, naive CD8 T cells were sorted. This clonotype was observed a handful of times. Germline CDR1 ENHRY, CDR2 SYGVKD. Trimming took 4 bases from V and 3 from J, leaving 12 bases between them. CDR3 length: 14 amino acids. The chain uses TRBV10-3 and TRBJ2-5; a weak D match, TRBD2 (6 bases). The sequence was obtained from a human donor in good health. Some libraries in this study had Jurkat cell RNA spiked in. Sequencing used naive CD8+ T cells from blood, with Jurkat cell RNA spiked in. Noted subset: FACS-sorted CD8+CD4-CCR7+CD45RA+ naive T cells. CDR3 loop: CAISGGLEKETQYF. CDR3 DNA: TGTGCCATCAGTGGGGGACTGGAAAAAGAGACCCAGTACTTC.